This T cell receptor (beta chain) was documented in a study of a mutant IDH1 vaccine in newly diagnosed glioma. Overall study: Vaccines were begun 4-6 weeks after radiotherapy alone, or with temozolomide cycles.

The germline V gene has CDR1 ENHRY and CDR2 SYGVKD. Between the trimmed V and J ends, which lost 0 bases and 10 bases, there was a span of 9 bases. The CDR3 loop spans 12 amino acids. Study conclusions and caveats: Shifts in the top peripheral T cell clonotypes seemed unrelated to pseudoprogression.

Assay used: immunoSEQ multiplex PCR; TCRdb lists only in-frame clones, some missing. The sample includes 50,000 to 70,000 clones, approximately 80% of them seen just once. As concerns this clone: Its matching antigen is unknown.

Time point denoted: week 23, last vaccination. It was 300 ug of mutant IDH1 20-mer peptide that made up each vaccine dose, given with topical imiquimod. The astrocytomas were IDH1-mutant, ATRX-negative, and WHO grade 3 or 4. This sequence joins TRBV10-3 and TRBJ1-1; a possible D gene is TRBD1 (6 bases). This specimen consisted of PBMCs, obtained from a glioma patient whose treatment included an IDH1 peptide vaccine. The receptor was isolated from a young man with glioma. The DNA for the CDR3 is TGTGCCATCAGTGAGTCGACAGGACGAGCTTTCTTT. It yields the protein CAISESTGRAFF.